Below are 8 T cell receptor beta chains sequenced from a single sample in a study of cytomegalovirus exposure and HLA in healthy donors. Some clones are missing from TCRdb's copy, which holds only in-frame ones; the method was immunoSEQ multiplex PCR. The sample carries roughly 150,000 clones, more than 70% recorded once. Sequenced: PBMCs. The receptors shown here come from a young man in good health and CMV-seropositive.

The J gene is TRBJ2-3, the V gene TRBV19, with 7 bases fitting TRBD1. This CDR3 is 15 amino acids long. Trimming cost V 5 bases and J 2 bases; bases outside gene matches: 7. In germline, CDR1 is LNHDA, CDR2 SQIVND (reference sequence). The CDR3 loop is CASSPQTGYTDTQYF. Here the CDR3 DNA reads TGTGCCAGTAGTCCCCAGACAGGGTACACAGATACGCAGTATTTT.

This chain joins TRBV11-2 and TRBJ2-7; maybe TRBD2 (5 bases). The V end lost 5 bases, the J end lost 2 bases, and 7 bases lay between the germline ends. This CDR3 region has 12 residues. Germline V gene lookup returns CDR1 SGHAT and CDR2 FQNNGV. The DNA of the CDR3 is TGTGCCAGCAGCCCGGGGACCTACGAGCAGTACTTC. It specifies CASSPGTYEQYF.

The V and J genes are TRBV11-2 and TRBJ2-3; 11 bases map to TRBD2. V shed 4 bases, J shed 6 bases, and the junction held 3 bases outside the gene matches. Germline-derived CDR1 and CDR2 are SGHAT and FQNNGV. There are 14 residues in the CDR3. The CDR3 here is CASSSGTSGDTQYF. Here the CDR3 DNA reads TGTGCCAGCAGCTCTGGGACTAGCGGTGATACGCAGTATTTT.

The J gene is TRBJ2-1, the V gene TRBV28; TRBD2 might be the D (6 bases). Trimming pared 3 bases from V and 0 bases from J, leaving 6 bases between. This CDR3 spans 14 amino acids. CDR1 and CDR2 from the germline V gene are MDHEN and SYDVKM. CDR3: CASSFGGSYNEQFF. CDR3 coding DNA: TGTGCCAGCAGTTTCGGGGGCTCCTACAATGAGCAGTTCTTC. Supplemented by reference TRBV28 and TRBJ2-1, the full variable domain reads DVKVTQSSRYLVKRTGEKVFLECVQDMDHENMFWYRQDPGLGLRLIYFSYDVKMKEKGDIPEGYSVSREKKERFSLILESASTNQTSMYLCASSFGGSYNEQFFGPGTRLTVL.

The chain recombines TRBV5-4 with TRBJ2-5; 8 nucleotides match TRBD1. V lost 2 bases, J lost 1 base, and 10 bases stayed unmatched. CDR1 is SGHNT, CDR2 YYREEE, per germline (reference sequence). This CDR3 is built from 17 residues. The CDR3 spells CASSLGWQGAPQETQYF. The CDR3 bases are TGTGCCAGCAGCTTAGGATGGCAGGGGGCTCCCCAAGAGACCCAGTACTTC.

The rearrangement links TRBV30 to TRBJ2-3, with D possibly matching TRBD2 (6 bases). V was trimmed by 2 bases and J by 0 bases, leaving 15 bases between them. Germline V gene lookup returns CDR1 GTSNPN and CDR2 SVGIG (reference sequence). The CDR3 spans 16 residues. This CDR3 is CAWSLFGGESTDTQYF. CDR3 in DNA: TGTGCCTGGAGTCTATTTGGCGGGGAGAGCACAGATACGCAGTATTTT. Combining the CDR3 with reference TRBV30 and TRBJ2-3 gives the whole variable domain SQTIHQWPATLVQPVGSPLSLECTVEGTSNPNLYWYRQAAGRGLQLLFYSVGIGQISSEVPQNLSASRPQDRQFILSSKKLLLSDSGFYLCAWSLFGGESTDTQYFGPGTRLTVL.

This clone has just one count. The chain carries TRBV15 and TRBJ2-3; TRBD2 matches 7 bases. In germline, CDR1 is LNHNV, CDR2 YYDKDF (reference sequence). The CDR3 consists of 16 residues. V dropped 2 bases and J dropped 1; count of bases not matched to a gene: 6. CDR3 in DNA: TGTGCCACCAGCAGAAGAAGCGGGGAAGGCACAGATACGCAGTATTTT. Protein product: CATSRRSGEGTDTQYF. The whole variable domain, remainder taken from reference TRBV15 and TRBJ2-3, is DAMVIQNPRYQVTQFGKPVTLSCSQTLNHNVMYWYQQKSSQAPKLLFHYYDKDFNNEADTPDNFQSRRPNTSFCFLDIRSPGLGDTAMYLCATSRRSGEGTDTQYFGPGTRLTVL.

The chain employs TRBV28 and TRBJ1-1, with D maybe TRBD1 (6 bases). Trimming stripped 5 bases from V and 3 bases from J, with 10 bases between. The CDR3 has 13 residues. CDR1 and CDR2 from the germline V gene are MDHEN and SYDVKM. The CDR3 bases are TGTGCCAGCAGTGCCCAGGGGCACACTGAAGCTTTCTTT. Amino acid sequence: CASSAQGHTEAFF.